This note documents a single T cell receptor (beta chain) sequence. Its antigen is still unknown. This record belongs to a study of T cell responses to AZD1222 COVID-19 vaccine. Recipients boosted at about 4 weeks or about 12 weeks are pooled. Produced via immunoSEQ multiplex PCR; TCRdb's table is partial and in-frame only. The sample has about 25,000 clones; roughly 87% are singletons. General study results and limits: Reports indicate that nearly half of spike-specific TCRs are directed at unmutated variant regions. Most donors were white British, females outnumbered males, and clonal diversity was possibly underestimated.

Germline assignment: CDR1 KGHDR and CDR2 SFDVKD. V was clipped by 2 bases and J by 0 bases; unmatched bases: 4. The CDR3 runs to 16 residues. This sequence was found in an adult who received the AZD1222 COVID-19 vaccine. The chain links TRBV24-1 to TRBJ2-3; 7 bases agree with TRBD2. The sample was peripheral blood, taken 28 days after the second AZD1222 dose. CDR3 coding DNA: TGTGCCACCAGTGATTCCATAGCGGGCAGCACAGATACGCAGTATTTT. Residues: CATSDSIAGSTDTQYF.